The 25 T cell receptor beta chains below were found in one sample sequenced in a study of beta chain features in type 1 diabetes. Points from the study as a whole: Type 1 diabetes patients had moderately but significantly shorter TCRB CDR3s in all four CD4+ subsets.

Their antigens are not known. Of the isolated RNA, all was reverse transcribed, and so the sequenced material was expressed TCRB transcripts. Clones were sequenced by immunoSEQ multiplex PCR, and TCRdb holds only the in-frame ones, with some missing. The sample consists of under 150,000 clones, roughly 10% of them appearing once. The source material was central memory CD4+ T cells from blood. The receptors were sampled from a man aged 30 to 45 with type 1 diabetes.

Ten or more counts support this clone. CDR3 sequence reads: CASSQASGYYEQYF. The CDR3 nucleotides are TGTGCCAGCAGCCAAGCAAGCGGATACTACGAGCAGTACTTC. The rearrangement uses TRBV14 and TRBJ2-7; weak D call: TRBD2 (5 bases). The germline V and J ends were trimmed by 1 base and 3 bases, with 10 bases remaining between them. CDR1 and CDR2 (germline): SGHDN, FVKESK. There are 14 residues in the CDR3.

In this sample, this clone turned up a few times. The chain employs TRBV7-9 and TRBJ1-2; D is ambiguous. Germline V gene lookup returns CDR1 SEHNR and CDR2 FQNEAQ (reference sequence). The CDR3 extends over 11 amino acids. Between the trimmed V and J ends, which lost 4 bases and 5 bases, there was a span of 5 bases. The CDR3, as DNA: TGTGCCAGCAGCTCTAGTTATGGCTACACCTTC. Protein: CASSSSYGYTF.

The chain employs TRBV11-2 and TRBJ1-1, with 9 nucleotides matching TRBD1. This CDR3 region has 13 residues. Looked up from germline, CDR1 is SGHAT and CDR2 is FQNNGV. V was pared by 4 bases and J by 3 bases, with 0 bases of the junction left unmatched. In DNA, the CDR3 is TGTGCCAGCAGCTGGGACAGGGACACTGAAGCTTTCTTT. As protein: CASSWDRDTEAFF.

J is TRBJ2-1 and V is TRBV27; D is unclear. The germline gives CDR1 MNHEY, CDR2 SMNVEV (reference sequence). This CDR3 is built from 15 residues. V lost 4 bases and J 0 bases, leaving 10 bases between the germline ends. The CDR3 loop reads CASSSPWSSYNEQFF. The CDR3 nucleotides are TGTGCCAGCAGTTCCCCGTGGAGCTCCTACAATGAGCAGTTCTTC.

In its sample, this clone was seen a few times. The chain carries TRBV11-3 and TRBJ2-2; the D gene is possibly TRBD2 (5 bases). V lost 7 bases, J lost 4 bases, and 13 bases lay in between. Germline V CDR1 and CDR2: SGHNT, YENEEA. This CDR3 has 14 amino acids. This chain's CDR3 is CASTPSGSTGELFF. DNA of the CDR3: TGTGCCAGCACCCCGAGCGGATCCACCGGGGAGCTGTTTTTT.

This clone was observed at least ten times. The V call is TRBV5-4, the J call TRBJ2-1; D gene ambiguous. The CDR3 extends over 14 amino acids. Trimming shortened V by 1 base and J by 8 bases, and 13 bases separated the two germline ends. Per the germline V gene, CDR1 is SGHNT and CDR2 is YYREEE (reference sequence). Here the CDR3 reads CASSLLGSDHEQFF. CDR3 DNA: TGTGCCAGCAGCTTGTTGGGCTCCGACCATGAGCAGTTCTTC.

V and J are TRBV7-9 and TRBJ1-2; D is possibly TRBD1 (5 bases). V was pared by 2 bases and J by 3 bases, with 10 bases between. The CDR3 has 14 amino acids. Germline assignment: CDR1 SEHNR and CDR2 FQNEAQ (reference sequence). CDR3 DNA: TGTGCCAGCAGCTTAAACGGGGGGGACTATGGCTACACCTTC. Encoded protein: CASSLNGGDYGYTF.

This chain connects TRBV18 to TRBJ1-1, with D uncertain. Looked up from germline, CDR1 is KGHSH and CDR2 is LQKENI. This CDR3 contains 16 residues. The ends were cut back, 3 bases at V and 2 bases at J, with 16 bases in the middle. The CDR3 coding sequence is TGTGCCAGCTCACCCCCCGCAGGAATCTCCAACACTGAAGCTTTCTTT. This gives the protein CASSPPAGISNTEAFF.

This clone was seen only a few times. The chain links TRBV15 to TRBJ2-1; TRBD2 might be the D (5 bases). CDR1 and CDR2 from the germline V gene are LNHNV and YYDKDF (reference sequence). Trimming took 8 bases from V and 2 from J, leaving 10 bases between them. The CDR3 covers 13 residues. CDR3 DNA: TGTGCCACCCGCGCCGGGACCTACAATGAGCAGTTCTTC. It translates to CATRAGTYNEQFF.

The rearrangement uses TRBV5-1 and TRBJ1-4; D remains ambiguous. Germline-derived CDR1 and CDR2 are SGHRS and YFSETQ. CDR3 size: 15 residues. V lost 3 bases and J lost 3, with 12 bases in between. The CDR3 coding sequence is TGCGCCAGCAGCTCTCAGACCGGGGCTAATGAAAAACTGTTTTTT. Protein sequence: CASSSQTGANEKLFF.

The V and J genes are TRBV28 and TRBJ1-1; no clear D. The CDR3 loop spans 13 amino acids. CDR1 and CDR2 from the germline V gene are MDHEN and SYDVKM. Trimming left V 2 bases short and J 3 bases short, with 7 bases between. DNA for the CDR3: TGTGCCAGCAGTTTAGAGGAGTACACTGAAGCTTTCTTT. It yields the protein CASSLEEYTEAFF.

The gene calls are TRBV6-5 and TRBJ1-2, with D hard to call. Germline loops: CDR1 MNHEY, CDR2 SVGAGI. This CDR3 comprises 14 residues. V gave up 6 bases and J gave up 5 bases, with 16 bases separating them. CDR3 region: CASSPYGGEYGYTF. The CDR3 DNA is TGTGCCAGCAGCCCCTACGGTGGAGAATATGGCTACACCTTC.

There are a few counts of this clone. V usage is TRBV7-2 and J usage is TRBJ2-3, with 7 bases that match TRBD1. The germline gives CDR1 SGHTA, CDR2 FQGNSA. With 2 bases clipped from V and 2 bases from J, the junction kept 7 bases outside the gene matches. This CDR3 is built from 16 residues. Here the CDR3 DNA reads TGTGCCAGCAGCTTAAGGGCCGACAGGGCCACAGATACGCAGTATTTT. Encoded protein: CASSLRADRATDTQYF.

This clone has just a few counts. CDR3 loop: CASSLGTSGGETQYF. In DNA, the CDR3 is TGTGCCAGCAGCTTAGGGACTAGCGGAGGGGAGACCCAGTACTTC. This sequence joins TRBV7-6 and TRBJ2-5, with 10 bases aligning to TRBD2. There are 15 residues in the CDR3. Germline trimming cut 1 base from V and 5 bases from J; bases unmatched to any gene: 4. Germline values: CDR1 SGHVS, CDR2 FNYEAQ.

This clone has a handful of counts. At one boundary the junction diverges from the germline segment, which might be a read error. The CDR3 spells CASSPGGRDQPQHF. In nucleotides, the CDR3 is TGCGCCAGCAGCCCCGGGGGGAGAGATCAGCCCCAGCATTTT. The chain combines TRBV7-2 with TRBJ1-5; a possible D gene is TRBD1 (5 bases). The CDR3 is 14 amino acids. CDR1 SGHTA and CDR2 FQGNSA come from the germline V gene.

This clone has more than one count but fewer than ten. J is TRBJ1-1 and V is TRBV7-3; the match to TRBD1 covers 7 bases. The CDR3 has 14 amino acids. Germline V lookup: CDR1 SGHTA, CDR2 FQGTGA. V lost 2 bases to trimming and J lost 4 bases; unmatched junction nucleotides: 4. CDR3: CASSLLGGGTEAFF. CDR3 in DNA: TGTGCCAGCAGCTTACTAGGGGGCGGCACTGAAGCTTTCTTT.

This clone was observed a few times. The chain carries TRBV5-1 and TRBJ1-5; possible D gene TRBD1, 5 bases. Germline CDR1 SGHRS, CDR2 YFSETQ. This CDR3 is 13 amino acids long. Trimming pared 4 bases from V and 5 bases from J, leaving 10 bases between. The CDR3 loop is CASSTMTDQPQHF. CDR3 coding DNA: TGCGCCAGCAGCACAATGACAGATCAGCCCCAGCATTTT.

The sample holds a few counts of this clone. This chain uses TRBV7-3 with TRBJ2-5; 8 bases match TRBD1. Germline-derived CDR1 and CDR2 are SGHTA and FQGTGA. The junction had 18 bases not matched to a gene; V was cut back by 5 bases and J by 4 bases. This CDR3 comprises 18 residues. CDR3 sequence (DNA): TGTGCCAGCAGCCTGACATCCGCCGGGACAGGATCCTCAGAGACCCAGTACTTC. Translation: CASSLTSAGTGSSETQYF.

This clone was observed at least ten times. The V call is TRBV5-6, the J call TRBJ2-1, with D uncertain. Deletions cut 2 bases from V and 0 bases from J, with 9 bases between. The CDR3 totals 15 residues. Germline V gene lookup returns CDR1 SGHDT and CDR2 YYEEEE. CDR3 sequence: CASSFEAYSYNEQFF. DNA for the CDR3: TGTGCCAGCAGCTTCGAAGCTTACTCCTACAATGAGCAGTTCTTC.

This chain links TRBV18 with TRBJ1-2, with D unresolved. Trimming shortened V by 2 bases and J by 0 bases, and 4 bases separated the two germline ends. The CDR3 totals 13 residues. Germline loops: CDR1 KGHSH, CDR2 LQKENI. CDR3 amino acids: CASSPGANYGYTF. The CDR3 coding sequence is TGTGCCAGCTCACCAGGAGCTAACTATGGCTACACCTTC.

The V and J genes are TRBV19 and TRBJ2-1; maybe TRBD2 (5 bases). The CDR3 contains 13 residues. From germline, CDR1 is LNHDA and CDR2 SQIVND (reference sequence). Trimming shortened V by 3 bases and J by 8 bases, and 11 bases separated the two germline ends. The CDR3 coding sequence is TGTGCCAGTAGTATTAGGTTGGGAGATGAGCAGTTCTTC. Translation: CASSIRLGDEQFF.

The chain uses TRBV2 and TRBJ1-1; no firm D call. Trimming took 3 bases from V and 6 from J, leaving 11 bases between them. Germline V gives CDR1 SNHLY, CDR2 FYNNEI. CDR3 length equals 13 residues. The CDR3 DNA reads TGTGCCAGCAGTGAGGCGCAGGTGGCTGAAGCTTTCTTT. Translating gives CASSEAQVAEAFF.

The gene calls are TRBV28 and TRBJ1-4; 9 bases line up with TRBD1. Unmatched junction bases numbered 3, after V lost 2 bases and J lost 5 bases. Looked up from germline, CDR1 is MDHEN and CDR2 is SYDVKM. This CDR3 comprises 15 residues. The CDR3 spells CASSLGGQGNEKLFF. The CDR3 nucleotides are TGTGCCAGCAGTTTAGGGGGACAGGGAAATGAAAAACTGTTTTTT.

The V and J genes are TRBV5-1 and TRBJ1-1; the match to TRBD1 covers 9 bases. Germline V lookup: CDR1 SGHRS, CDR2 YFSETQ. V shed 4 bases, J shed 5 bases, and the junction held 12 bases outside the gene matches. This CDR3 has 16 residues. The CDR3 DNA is TGCGCCAGCAGCATGACCGGGACAGGGAGGAGTACTGAAGCTTTCTTT. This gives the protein CASSMTGTGRSTEAFF.

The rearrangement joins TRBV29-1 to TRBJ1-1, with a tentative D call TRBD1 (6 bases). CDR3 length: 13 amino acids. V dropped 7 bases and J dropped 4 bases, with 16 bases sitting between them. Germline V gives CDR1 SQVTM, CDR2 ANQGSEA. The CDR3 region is CSGLQGEITEAFF. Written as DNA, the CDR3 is TGCAGCGGGCTACAGGGAGAAATCACTGAAGCTTTCTTT. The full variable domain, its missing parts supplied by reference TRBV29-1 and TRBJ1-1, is SAVISQKPSRDICQRGTSLTIQCQVDSQVTMMFWYRQQPGQSLTLIATANQGSEATYESGFVIDKFPISRPNLTFSTLTVSNMSPEDSSIYLCSGLQGEITEAFFGQGTRLTVV.